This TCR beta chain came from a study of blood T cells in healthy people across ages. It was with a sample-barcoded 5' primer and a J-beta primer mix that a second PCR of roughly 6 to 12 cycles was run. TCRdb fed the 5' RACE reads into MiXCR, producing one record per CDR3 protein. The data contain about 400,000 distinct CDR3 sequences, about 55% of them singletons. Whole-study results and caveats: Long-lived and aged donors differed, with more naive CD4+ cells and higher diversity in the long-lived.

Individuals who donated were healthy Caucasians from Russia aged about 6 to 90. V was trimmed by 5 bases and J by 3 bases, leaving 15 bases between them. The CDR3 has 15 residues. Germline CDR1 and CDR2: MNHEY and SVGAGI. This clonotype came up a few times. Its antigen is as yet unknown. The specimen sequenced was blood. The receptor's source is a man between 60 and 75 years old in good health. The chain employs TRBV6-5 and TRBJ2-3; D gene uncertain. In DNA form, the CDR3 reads TGTGCCAGCAGTCCTTGGACGGGCTATACAGATACGCAGTATTTT. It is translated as CASSPWTGYTDTQYF.